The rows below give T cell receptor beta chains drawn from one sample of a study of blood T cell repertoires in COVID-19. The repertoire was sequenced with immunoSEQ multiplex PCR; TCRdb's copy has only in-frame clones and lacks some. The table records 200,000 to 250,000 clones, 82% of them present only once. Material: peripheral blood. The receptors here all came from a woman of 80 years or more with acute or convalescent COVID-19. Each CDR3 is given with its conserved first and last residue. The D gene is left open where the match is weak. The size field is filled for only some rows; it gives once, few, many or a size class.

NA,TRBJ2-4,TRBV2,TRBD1,CASSFERQGRNIQYF,TGTGCCAGCAGCTTCGAGCGACAGGGTAGAAACATTCAGTACTTC
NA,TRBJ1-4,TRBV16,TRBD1,CASSPDRALREKLFF,TGTGCCAGCAGCCCCGACAGGGCCCTCCGAGAAAAACTGTTTTTT
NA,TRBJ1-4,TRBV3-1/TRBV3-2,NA,CASSQDPARGEKLFF,TGTGCCAGCAGCCAAGATCCGGCGCGGGGCGAAAAACTGTTTTTT
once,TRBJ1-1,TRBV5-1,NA,CASGTTGPSEAFF,TGCGCCAGCGGAACAACAGGGCCGTCTGAAGCTTTCTTT
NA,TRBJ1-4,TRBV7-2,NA,CASSIGVNEKLFF,TGTGCCAGCAGCATCGGGGTTAATGAAAAACTGTTTTTT
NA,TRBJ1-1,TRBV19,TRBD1,CASSTTGAGTEAFF,TGTGCCAGTAGTACGACAGGGGCGGGCACTGAAGCTTTCTTT
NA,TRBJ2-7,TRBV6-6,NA,CASSPLSYEQYF,TGTGCCAGCAGTCCCCTCTCCTACGAGCAGTACTTC
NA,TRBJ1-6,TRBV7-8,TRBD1,CASSLVLLTGGNSPLHF,TGTGCCAGCAGCTTAGTACTATTAACAGGGGGCAATTCACCCCTCCACTTT
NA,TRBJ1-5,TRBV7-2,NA,CASSLVWGWDQPQHF,TGTGCCAGCAGCTTAGTTTGGGGCTGGGATCAGCCCCAGCATTTT
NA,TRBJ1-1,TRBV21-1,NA,CASSNLRGRMDTEAFF,TGTGCCAGCAGCAACCTCAGGGGGCGAATGGACACTGAAGCTTTCTTT
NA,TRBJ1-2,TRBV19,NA,CASSMDRGSIGYTF,TGTGCCAGTAGTATGGATCGGGGGTCGATTGGCTACACCTTC
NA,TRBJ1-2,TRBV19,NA,CASSSTTRTAANYGYTF,TGTGCCAGTAGTTCCACCACCCGGACAGCAGCTAACTATGGCTACACCTTC
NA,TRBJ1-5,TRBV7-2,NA,CASSLGQKNQPQHF,TGTGCCAGCAGCTTAGGTCAGAAAAATCAGCCCCAGCATTTT
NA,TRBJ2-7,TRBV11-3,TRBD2,CASSLAGGTSYEQYF,TGTGCCAGCAGCTTAGCCGGGGGGACGTCCTACGAGCAGTACTTC
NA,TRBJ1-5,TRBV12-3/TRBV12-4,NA,CASSLTGNQPQHF,TGTGCCAGCAGTTTAACCGGTAATCAGCCCCAGCATTTT
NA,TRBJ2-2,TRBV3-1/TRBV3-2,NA,CASSQYGELFF,TGTGCCAGCAGCCAATACGGGGAGCTGTTTTTT
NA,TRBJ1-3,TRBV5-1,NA,CASSLESGPNTIYF,TGCGCCAGCAGCTTGGAGTCCGGTCCAAACACCATATATTTT
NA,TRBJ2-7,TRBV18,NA,CASSPEGYPYEQYF,TGTGCCAGCTCACCAGAGGGATATCCCTACGAGCAGTACTTC
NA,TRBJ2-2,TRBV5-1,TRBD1,CASSFRGQGWNTGELFF,TGCGCCAGCAGCTTCCGCGGACAGGGTTGGAACACCGGGGAGCTGTTTTTT
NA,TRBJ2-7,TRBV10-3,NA,CAIKSSYEQYF,TGTGCCATCAAGAGCTCCTACGAGCAGTACTTC
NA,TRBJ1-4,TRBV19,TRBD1,CASSAGQGAREKLFF,TGTGCCAGTAGTGCGGGACAGGGGGCGAGGGAAAAACTGTTTTTT
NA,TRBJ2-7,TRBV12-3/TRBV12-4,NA,CASSLHKSYEQYF,TGTGCCAGCAGTTTACACAAAAGCTACGAGCAGTACTTC
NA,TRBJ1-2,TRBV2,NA,CASSEVMSRAGHGYTF,TGTGCCAGCAGTGAAGTAATGTCCAGGGCTGGCCATGGCTACACCTTC
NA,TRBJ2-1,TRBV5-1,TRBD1,CASSLGGPSYNEQFF,TGCGCCAGCAGCTTAGGGGGCCCCTCCTACAATGAGCAGTTCTTC
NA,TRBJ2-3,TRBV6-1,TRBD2,CASSERDYQDTQYF,TGTGCCAGCAGTGAAAGGGACTACCAAGATACGCAGTATTTT
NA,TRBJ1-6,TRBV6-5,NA,CASSDTSYNSPLHF,TGTGCCAGCAGCGACACGTCCTATAATTCACCCCTCCACTTT
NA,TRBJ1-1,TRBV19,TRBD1,CASSIDRGNTEAFF,TGTGCCAGTAGTATCGACAGGGGGAACACTGAAGCTTTCTTT
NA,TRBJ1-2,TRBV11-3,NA,CASSLDRSYGYTF,TGTGCCAGCAGCTTAGATCGCAGCTATGGCTACACCTTC
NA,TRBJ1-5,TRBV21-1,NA,CASSPSDRVRQPQHF,TGTGCCAGCAGCCCCTCCGACAGGGTCAGACAGCCCCAGCATTTT
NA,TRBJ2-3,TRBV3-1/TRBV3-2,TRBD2,CASSQPQRGLADTQYF,TGTGCCAGCAGCCAACCCCAGCGGGGGCTTGCAGATACGCAGTATTTT
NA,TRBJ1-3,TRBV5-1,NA,CASSSSSGGNTIYF,TGCGCCAGCAGCTCGAGTTCCGGTGGAAACACCATATATTTT
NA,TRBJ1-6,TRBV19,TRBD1,CASSPPGTGGSPLHF,TGTGCCAGTAGTCCTCCCGGGACAGGGGGTTCACCCCTCCACTTT